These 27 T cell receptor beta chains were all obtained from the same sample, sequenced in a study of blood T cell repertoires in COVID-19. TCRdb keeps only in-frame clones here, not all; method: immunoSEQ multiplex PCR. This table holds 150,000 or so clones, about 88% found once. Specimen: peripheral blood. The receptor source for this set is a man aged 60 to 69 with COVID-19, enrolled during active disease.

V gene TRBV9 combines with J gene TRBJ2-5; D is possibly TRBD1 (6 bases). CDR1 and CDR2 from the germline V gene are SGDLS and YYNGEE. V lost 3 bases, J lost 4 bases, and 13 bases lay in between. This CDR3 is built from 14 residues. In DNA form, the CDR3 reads TGTGCCAGCAGCGCCTCTCGAGGGGGAGAGACCCAGTACTTC. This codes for CASSASRGGETQYF.

For the CDR3, the DNA is TGTGCCAGTAGTTCAACGGGACAGGTAGCCAAAAACATTCAGTACTTC. It codes for CASSSTGQVAKNIQYF. The chain has TRBV19 and TRBJ2-4; 8 bases match TRBD1. V shed 5 bases and J 0 bases; nucleotides not matched to a gene: 6. The CDR3 has 16 residues. The germline CDR1 and CDR2 sequences are LNHDA and SQIVND (reference sequence).

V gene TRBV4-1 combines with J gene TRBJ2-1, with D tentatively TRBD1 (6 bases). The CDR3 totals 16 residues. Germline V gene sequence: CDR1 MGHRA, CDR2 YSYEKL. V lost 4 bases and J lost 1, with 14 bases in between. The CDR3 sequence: CASSLSEGGSYNEQFF. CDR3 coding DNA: TGCGCCAGCAGCCTCTCAGAAGGGGGTTCCTACAATGAGCAGTTCTTC.

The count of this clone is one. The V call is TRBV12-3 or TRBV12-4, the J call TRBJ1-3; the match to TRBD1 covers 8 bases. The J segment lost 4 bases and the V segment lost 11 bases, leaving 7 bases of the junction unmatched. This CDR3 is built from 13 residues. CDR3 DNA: TGTGCCGCGGCCAGGGGGCCGGGAAACACCATATATTTT. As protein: CAAARGPGNTIYF.

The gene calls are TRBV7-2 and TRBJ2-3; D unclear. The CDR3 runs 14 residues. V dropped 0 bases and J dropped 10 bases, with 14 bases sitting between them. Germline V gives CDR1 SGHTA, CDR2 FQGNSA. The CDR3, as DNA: TGTGCCAGCAGCTTAGCTGGTTCGCCTTCGGCGCAGTATTTT. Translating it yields CASSLAGSPSAQYF.

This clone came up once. Written as DNA, the CDR3 is TGTGCCAGTAGTACCCGGACAGGAGCTAACTATGGCTACACCTTC. The encoded protein is CASSTRTGANYGYTF. The J gene is TRBJ1-2, the V gene TRBV19; 7 nucleotides line up with TRBD1. The CDR3 length is 15 residues. The trim removed 4 bases at V and 0 bases at J, leaving 5 bases unmatched. Germline-derived CDR1 and CDR2 are LNHDA and SQIVND (reference sequence).

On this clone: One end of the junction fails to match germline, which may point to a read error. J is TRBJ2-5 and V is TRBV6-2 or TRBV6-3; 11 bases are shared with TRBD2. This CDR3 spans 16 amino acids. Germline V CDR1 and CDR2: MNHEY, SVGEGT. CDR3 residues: CASNYVAGGPSETQYF. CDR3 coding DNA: TGTGCCAGCAATTACGTAGCGGGAGGGCCCTCTGAGACCCAGTACTTC.

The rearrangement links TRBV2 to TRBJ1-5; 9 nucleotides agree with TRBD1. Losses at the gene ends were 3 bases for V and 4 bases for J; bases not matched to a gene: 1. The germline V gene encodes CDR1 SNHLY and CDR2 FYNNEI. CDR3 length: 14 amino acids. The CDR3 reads CASSEDRGNQPQHF. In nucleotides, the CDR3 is TGTGCCAGCAGTGAGGACAGGGGTAATCAGCCCCAGCATTTT.

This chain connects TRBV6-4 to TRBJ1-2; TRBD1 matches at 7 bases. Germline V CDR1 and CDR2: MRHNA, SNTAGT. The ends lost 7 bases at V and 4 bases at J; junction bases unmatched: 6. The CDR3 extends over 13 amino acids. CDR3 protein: CASTPQGSYGYTF. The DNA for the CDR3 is TGTGCCAGCACTCCACAGGGGTCCTATGGCTACACCTTC.

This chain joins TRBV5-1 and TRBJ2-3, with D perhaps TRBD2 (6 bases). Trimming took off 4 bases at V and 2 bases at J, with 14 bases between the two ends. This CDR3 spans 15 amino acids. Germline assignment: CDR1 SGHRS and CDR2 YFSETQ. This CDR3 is CASSLRLGHTDTQYF. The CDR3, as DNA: TGCGCCAGCAGCCTAAGACTAGGCCACACAGATACGCAGTATTTT.

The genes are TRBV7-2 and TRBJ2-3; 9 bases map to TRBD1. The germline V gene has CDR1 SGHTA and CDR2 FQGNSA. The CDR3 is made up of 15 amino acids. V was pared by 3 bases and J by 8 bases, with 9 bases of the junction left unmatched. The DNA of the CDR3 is TGTGCCAGCAGCTTGGGGGGGACAGGGCCCCGTACGCAGTATTTT. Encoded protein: CASSLGGTGPRTQYF. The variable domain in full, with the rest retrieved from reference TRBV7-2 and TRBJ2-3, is GAGVSQSPSNKVTEKGKDVELRCDPISGHTALYWYRQSLGQGLEFLIYFQGNSAPDKSGLPSDRFSAERTGGSVSTLTIQRTQQEDSAVYLCASSLGGTGPRTQYFGPGTRLTVL.

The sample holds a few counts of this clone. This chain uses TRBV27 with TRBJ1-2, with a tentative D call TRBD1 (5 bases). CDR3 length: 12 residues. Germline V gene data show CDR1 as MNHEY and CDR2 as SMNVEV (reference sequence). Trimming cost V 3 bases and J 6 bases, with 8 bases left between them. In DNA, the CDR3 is TGTGCCAGCAGTTTTTCGGGGGATGGCTACACCTTC. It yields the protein CASSFSGDGYTF.

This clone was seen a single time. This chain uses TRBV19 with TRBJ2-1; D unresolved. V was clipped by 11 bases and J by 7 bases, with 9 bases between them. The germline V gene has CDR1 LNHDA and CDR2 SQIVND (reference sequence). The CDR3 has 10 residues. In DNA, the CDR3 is TGTGCCTCAGGAAGGAATGAGCAGTTCTTC. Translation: CASGRNEQFF.

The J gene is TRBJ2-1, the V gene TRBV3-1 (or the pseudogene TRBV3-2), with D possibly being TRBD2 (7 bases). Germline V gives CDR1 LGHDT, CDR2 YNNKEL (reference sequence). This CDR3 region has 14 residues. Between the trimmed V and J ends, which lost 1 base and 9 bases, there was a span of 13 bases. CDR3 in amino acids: CASSQVGGRGEQFF. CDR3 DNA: TGTGCCAGCAGCCAAGTCGGGGGGCGGGGTGAGCAGTTCTTC.

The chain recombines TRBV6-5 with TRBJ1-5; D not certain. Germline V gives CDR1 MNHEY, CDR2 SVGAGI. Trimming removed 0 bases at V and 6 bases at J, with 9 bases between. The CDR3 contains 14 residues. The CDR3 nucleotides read TGTGCCAGCAGTTACTCGCGCTCCGGTCAGCCCCAGCATTTT. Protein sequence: CASSYSRSGQPQHF.

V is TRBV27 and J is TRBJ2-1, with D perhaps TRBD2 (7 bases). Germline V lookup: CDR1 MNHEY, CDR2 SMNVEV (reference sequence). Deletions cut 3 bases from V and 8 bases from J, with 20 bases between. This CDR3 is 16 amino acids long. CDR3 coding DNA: TGTGCCAGCAGTTTGGCAACGCTTGGGGGGGCGGATGAGCAGTTCTTC. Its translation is CASSLATLGGADEQFF.

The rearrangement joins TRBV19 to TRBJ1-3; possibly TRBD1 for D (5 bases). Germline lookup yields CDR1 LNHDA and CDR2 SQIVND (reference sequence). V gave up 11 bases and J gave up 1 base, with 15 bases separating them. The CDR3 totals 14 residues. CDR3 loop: CACSRDYSGNTIYF. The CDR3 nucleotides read TGTGCCTGCTCCAGGGACTATTCTGGAAACACCATATATTTT.

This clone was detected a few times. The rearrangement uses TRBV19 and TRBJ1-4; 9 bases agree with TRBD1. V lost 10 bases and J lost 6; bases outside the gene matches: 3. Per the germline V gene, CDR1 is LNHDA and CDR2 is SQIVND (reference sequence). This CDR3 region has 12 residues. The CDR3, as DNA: TGTGCCACAAGGACAGGGGATGAAAAACTGTTTTTT. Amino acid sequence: CATRTGDEKLFF.

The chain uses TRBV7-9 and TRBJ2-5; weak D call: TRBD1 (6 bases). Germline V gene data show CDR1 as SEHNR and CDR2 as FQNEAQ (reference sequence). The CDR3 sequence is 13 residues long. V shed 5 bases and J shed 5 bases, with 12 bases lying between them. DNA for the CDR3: TGTGCCAGCAGCATGGATAGGGGGGAGACCCAGTACTTC. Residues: CASSMDRGETQYF.

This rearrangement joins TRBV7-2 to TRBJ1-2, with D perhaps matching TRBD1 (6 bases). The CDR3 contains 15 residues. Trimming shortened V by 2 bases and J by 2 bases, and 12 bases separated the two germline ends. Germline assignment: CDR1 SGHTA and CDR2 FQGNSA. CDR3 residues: CASSLTSGANYGYTF. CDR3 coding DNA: TGTGCCAGCAGCTTAACTTCAGGGGCGAACTATGGCTACACCTTC.

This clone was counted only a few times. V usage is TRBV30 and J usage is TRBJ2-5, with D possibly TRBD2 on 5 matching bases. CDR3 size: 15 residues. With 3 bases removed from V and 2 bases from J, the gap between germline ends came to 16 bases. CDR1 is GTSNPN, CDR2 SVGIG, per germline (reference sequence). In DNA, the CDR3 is TGTGCCTGGAGGAGGCCCAGGAGCGGACAAGAGACCCAGTACTTC. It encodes CAWRRPRSGQETQYF.

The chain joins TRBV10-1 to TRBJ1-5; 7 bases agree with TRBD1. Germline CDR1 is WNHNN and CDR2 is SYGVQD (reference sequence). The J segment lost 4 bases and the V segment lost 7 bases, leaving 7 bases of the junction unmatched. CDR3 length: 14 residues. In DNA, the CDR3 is TGCGCCAGCATTAACAGGGGATTAAATCAGCCCCAGCATTTT. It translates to CASINRGLNQPQHF.

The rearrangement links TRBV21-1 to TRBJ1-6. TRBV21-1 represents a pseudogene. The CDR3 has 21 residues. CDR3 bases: TGTGCCAGCAGCAAAGGCAAGTACTACCCCCGCAGCCGTTTTTATAATTCACCCCTCCACTTT. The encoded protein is CASSKGKYYPRSRFYNSPLHF.

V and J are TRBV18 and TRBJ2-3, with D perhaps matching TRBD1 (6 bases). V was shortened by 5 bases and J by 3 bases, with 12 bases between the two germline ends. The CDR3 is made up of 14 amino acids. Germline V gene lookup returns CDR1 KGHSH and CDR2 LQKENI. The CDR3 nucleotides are TGTGCCAGCTCAACGACAGGAATGACAGATACGCAGTATTTT. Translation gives CASSTTGMTDTQYF.

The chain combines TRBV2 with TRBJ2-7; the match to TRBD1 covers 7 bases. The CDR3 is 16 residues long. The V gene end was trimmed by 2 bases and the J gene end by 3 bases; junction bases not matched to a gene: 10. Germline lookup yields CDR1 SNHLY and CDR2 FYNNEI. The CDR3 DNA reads TGTGCCAGCAGTGAAAGGGGTGGGGACAGAAACTACGAGCAGTACTTC. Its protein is CASSERGGDRNYEQYF.

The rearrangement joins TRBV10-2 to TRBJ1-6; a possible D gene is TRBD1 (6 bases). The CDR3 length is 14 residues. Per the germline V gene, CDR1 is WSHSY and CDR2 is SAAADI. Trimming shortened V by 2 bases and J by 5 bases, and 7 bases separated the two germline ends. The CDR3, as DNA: TGCGCCAGCAGTGAGGGACAGAATAATTCACCCCTCCACTTT. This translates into CASSEGQNNSPLHF.

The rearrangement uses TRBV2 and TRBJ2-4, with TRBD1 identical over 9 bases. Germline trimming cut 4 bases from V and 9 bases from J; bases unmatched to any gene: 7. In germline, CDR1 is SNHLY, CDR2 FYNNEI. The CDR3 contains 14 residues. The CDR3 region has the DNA TGTGCCAGCAGTGCTGGGACAGGGAGTCTCATTCAGTACTTC. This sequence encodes CASSAGTGSLIQYF.